The 7 T cell receptor beta chains given below trace back to one sample, sequenced in a study of shared clonotypes between healthy human individuals. Sequencing was performed with immunoSEQ multiplex PCR; in TCRdb, only in-frame clones are kept and a portion is missing. The data contain approximately 2,000,000 clones, around 95% of them seen just once; the ten biggest clones take up under 2%. Terminally differentiated effector memory CD45RA+ cells were excluded by CCR7 positive selection of CD45RO-negative cells. The specimen was naive CD8+ T cells from PBMCs. The receptors come from a man aged 18 to 30 in good health. Some clones in this sample may be carry-over from other donors' samples.

The V and J genes are TRBV9 and TRBJ1-3; 10 bases agree with TRBD1. Losses at the gene ends were 4 bases for V and 6 bases for J; bases not matched to a gene: 10. The CDR3 spans 16 residues. Per germline, CDR1 SGDLS and CDR2 YYNGEE. The CDR3 spells CASSPRTGQGTNTIYF. CDR3 in DNA: TGTGCCAGCAGCCCACGTACGGGACAGGGGACAAACACCATATATTTT. Looking up the rest from reference TRBV9 and TRBJ1-3 gives the full variable domain: DSGVTQTPKHLITATGQRVTLRCSPRSGDLSVYWYQQSLDQGLQFLIQYYNGEERAKGNILERFSAQQFPDLHSELNLSSLELGDSALYFCASSPRTGQGTNTIYFGEGSWLTVV.

The chain uses TRBV27 and TRBJ2-7; D remains unclear. Germline V CDR1 and CDR2: MNHEY, SMNVEV (reference sequence). The length of the CDR3 is 14 residues. Trimming removed 5 bases from V and 2 bases from J, with 13 bases in between. The CDR3 nucleotides are TGTGCCAGCAGTCCCGCGGCCATGCCCTACGAGCAGTACTTC. It specifies CASSPAAMPYEQYF.

J is TRBJ1-1 and V is TRBV5-8; D is ambiguous. The ends were cut back, 4 bases at V and 5 bases at J, with 24 bases in the middle. This CDR3 spans 17 amino acids. Germline V gives CDR1 SGHTS, CDR2 YDEGEE. CDR3 in DNA: TGTGCCAGCAGCCGCGGATTGTCGACGACATCGGGTACTGAAGCTTTCTTT. Amino acids: CASSRGLSTTSGTEAFF.

The chain couples TRBV29-1 to TRBJ2-7; D is possibly TRBD2 (6 bases). CDR1 and CDR2 from the germline V gene are SQVTM and ANQGSEA. Trimming left V 5 bases short and J 2 bases short, with 13 bases between. This CDR3 comprises 13 residues. The CDR3 region has the DNA TGCAGCGTTCCCGGGACTTCCCCCTACGAGCAGTACTTC. It encodes CSVPGTSPYEQYF.

The rearrangement links TRBV2 to TRBJ2-7; D call uncertain. CDR1 is SNHLY and CDR2 is FYNNEI in the germline V gene. Trimming shortened V by 0 bases and J by 1 base, and 10 bases separated the two germline ends. The CDR3 sequence is 15 residues long. The CDR3 DNA sequence: TGTGCCAGCAGTGAAGCCACCGCACTATCCTACGAGCAGTACTTC. Its protein is CASSEATALSYEQYF.

The chain has TRBV7-8 and TRBJ2-5, with D possibly called TRBD1 or TRBD2 (7 bases each). The CDR3 is made up of 15 amino acids. CDR1 and CDR2 (germline): SGHVS, FQNEAQ. V lost 4 bases, J lost 3 bases, and 15 bases lay in between. The CDR3 is CASSSQAGQKETQYF. CDR3 bases: TGTGCCAGCAGCTCCCAAGCGGGACAGAAAGAGACCCAGTACTTC.

This chain connects TRBV28 to TRBJ2-6; 7 bases agree with TRBD1. Losses at the gene ends were 0 bases for V and 2 bases for J; bases not matched to a gene: 7. This CDR3 spans 18 amino acids. Germline CDR1 and CDR2: MDHEN and SYDVKM. The CDR3 reads CASSLWIGGAAGANVLTF. As DNA, the CDR3 is TGTGCCAGCAGTTTATGGATAGGGGGCGCGGCTGGGGCCAACGTCCTGACTTTC.